Below, 18 T cell receptor beta chains from the same sample are listed, as sequenced in a study of blood T cell repertoires in COVID-19. Data came from immunoSEQ multiplex PCR; TCRdb stores just in-frame clones and leaves some out. The sample gives 50,000 or so clones, 86% of which show up once; 25% to 30% is in the top ten. Sequenced sample: peripheral blood. Every receptor here comes from a human donor in a cohort sampled during active COVID-19.

The chain combines TRBV4-2 with TRBJ2-7, with D possibly being TRBD2 (5 bases). The length of the CDR3 is 17 residues. In germline, CDR1 is LGHNA, CDR2 YNFKEQ. Trimming took off 2 bases at V and 2 bases at J, with 19 bases between the two ends. This chain's CDR3 is CASSQLGLPGITYEQYF. DNA for the CDR3: TGTGCCAGCAGCCAACTCGGACTCCCAGGAATTACCTACGAGCAGTACTTC.

CDR3 sequence (DNA): TGTGCCAGCAGTTTAAGGGGGACGGAGCAGTACTTC. Its protein is CASSLRGTEQYF. The chain recombines TRBV12-3 or TRBV12-4 with TRBJ2-7, with D perhaps TRBD1 (6 bases). V was trimmed by 2 bases and J by 7 bases, leaving 9 bases between them. This CDR3 is built from 12 residues.

This clone was seen a single time. The V call is TRBV3-1 (or the pseudogene TRBV3-2), the J call TRBJ1-6; TRBD1 aligns across 10 bases. The CDR3 runs to 16 residues. Germline V lookup: CDR1 LGHDT, CDR2 YNNKEL (reference sequence). Trimming cost V 4 bases and J 9 bases; bases outside gene matches: 9. CDR3 bases: TGTGCCAGCAGCCCCCTAACCGGGACAGGGGTTTCACCCCTCCACTTT. This sequence encodes CASSPLTGTGVSPLHF.

The rearrangement uses TRBV6-5 and TRBJ1-6; possibly TRBD1 for D (5 bases). Germline V CDR1 and CDR2: MNHEY, SVGAGI. V lost 6 bases and J 10 bases, leaving 10 bases between the germline ends. This CDR3 spans 12 amino acids. The CDR3 region is CASRAPGSPLHF. The CDR3 region has the DNA TGTGCCAGCAGGGCTCCAGGGTCACCCCTCCACTTT.

The DNA for the CDR3 is TGTGCCACCAGTGACCAGACTAGCGGGAGGGGTGGTGAGCAGTTCTTC. It specifies CATSDQTSGRGGEQFF. The chain recombines TRBV24-1 with TRBJ2-1; 14 bases line up with TRBD2. The V segment lost 4 bases and the J segment 9 bases; nucleotides outside the gene matches: 7. This CDR3 comprises 16 residues. Germline CDR1 is KGHDR and CDR2 is SFDVKD.

V and J are TRBV2 and TRBJ1-5; TRBD1 might be the D (5 bases). Trimming left V 4 bases short and J 1 base short, with 14 bases between. The CDR3 loop spans 16 amino acids. Germline assignment: CDR1 SNHLY and CDR2 FYNNEI. The CDR3 is CASSVGRTKSNQPQHF. Here the CDR3 DNA reads TGTGCCAGCAGTGTTGGTCGGACAAAAAGCAATCAGCCCCAGCATTTT.

The V and J genes are TRBV4-1 and TRBJ2-7, with 9 positions matching TRBD1. V gave up 1 base and J gave up 6 bases; unmatched junction bases: 10. The germline CDR1 and CDR2 sequences are MGHRA and YSYEKL. This CDR3 has 16 amino acids. The CDR3 protein is CASSQGIQGAQVEQYF. CDR3 nucleotides: TGCGCCAGCAGCCAAGGAATACAGGGGGCGCAGGTCGAGCAGTACTTC.

CDR3 in DNA: TGCGCCAGCAGCTTGGTAGGGCAGGGGGTCGGCGAGCAGTACTTC. As protein: CASSLVGQGVGEQYF. This chain connects TRBV5-1 to TRBJ2-7; 7 bases map to TRBD1. CDR3 length: 15 residues. After removal of 0 bases from V and 6 bases from J, the junction contained 9 bases not matched to a gene. The V gene's germline CDR1 is SGHRS and CDR2 YFSETQ.

The rearrangement uses TRBV12-2 and TRBJ2-2; TRBD2 is the table's D call and was not checked against the DNA. TRBV12-2 is classified as a pseudogene. The CDR3 is 14 amino acids. The CDR3 nucleotides read TGTGCAAGTCGCTTCGGAGGTGACACCGGGGAGCTGTTTTTT. Translating it yields CASRFGGDTGELFF.

This chain joins TRBV12-5 and TRBJ2-2, with a tentative D call TRBD1 (6 bases). The CDR3 runs to 15 residues. Trimming stripped 6 bases from V and 1 base from J, with 12 bases between. Germline CDR1 LGHNT, CDR2 FRNRAP. In DNA form, the CDR3 reads TGTGCTAGTGGCCGGGGACACATGAACACCGGGGAGCTGTTTTTT. This translates into CASGRGHMNTGELFF.

The CDR3 nucleotides read TGTGCCAGCAGTTCCTACAGGGGATATAATGAAAAACTGTTTTTT. This gives the protein CASSSYRGYNEKLFF. The chain links TRBV6-5 to TRBJ1-4; 7 nucleotides align to TRBD1. Germline CDR1 MNHEY, CDR2 SVGAGI. This CDR3 has 15 residues. V lost 4 bases, J lost 4 bases, and 6 bases stayed unmatched.

V and J are TRBV14 and TRBJ1-4; 7 nucleotides line up with TRBD1. The germline CDR1 and CDR2 sequences are SGHDN and FVKESK. The length of the CDR3 is 14 residues. Trimming removed 4 bases from V and 10 bases from J; junction bases left unmatched: 9. The CDR3: CASSLQGRSGKLFF. The CDR3 bases are TGTGCCAGCAGCCTACAGGGGAGATCGGGAAAACTGTTTTTT.

The chain combines TRBV27 with TRBJ2-7; TRBD2 might be the D (6 bases). The CDR3 sequence is 11 residues long. Trimming cost V 5 bases and J 6 bases, with 8 bases left between them. The germline gives CDR1 MNHEY, CDR2 SMNVEV (reference sequence). In DNA, the CDR3 is TGTGCCAGCAGTCGGAGGGGCGAGCAGTACTTC. Its protein product is CASSRRGEQYF.

The CDR3 spells CSTSQGYEQYF. CDR3 coding DNA: TGCAGCACTTCCCAGGGGTACGAGCAGTACTTC. This chain connects TRBV29-1 to TRBJ2-7; maybe TRBD1 (6 bases). This CDR3 comprises 11 residues. Between the trimmed V and J ends, which lost 8 bases and 4 bases, there was a span of 12 bases. Germline V gene data show CDR1 as SQVTM and CDR2 as ANQGSEA.

The genes are TRBV5-1 and TRBJ2-7, with TRBD2 identical over 7 bases. The CDR3 contains 16 residues. Trimming cost V 1 base and J 2 bases; bases outside gene matches: 9. Germline V lookup: CDR1 SGHRS, CDR2 YFSETQ. This chain's CDR3 is CASSLTSGGVAYEQYF. The CDR3, as DNA: TGCGCCAGCAGCTTGACCTCGGGGGGAGTCGCCTACGAGCAGTACTTC.

As regards this clone: This sample includes further DNA sequences coding for the same CDR3. The J gene is TRBJ2-5, the V gene TRBV4-2, with 8 nucleotides matching TRBD2. CDR3 size: 16 residues. Per the germline V gene, CDR1 is LGHNA and CDR2 is YNFKEQ. With 2 bases clipped from V and 2 bases from J, the junction kept 7 bases outside the gene matches. The CDR3 loop reads CASSQPPGGLQETQYF. The CDR3 coding sequence is TGTGCCAGCAGCCAACCTCCGGGGGGGCTTCAAGAGACCCAGTACTTC.

The chain links TRBV5-1 to TRBJ2-3, with a weak D call TRBD1 (5 bases). Germline CDR1 is SGHRS and CDR2 is YFSETQ. V was clipped by 0 bases and J by 3 bases, with 8 bases between them. The CDR3 covers 14 residues. The CDR3 nucleotides read TGCGCCAGCAGCTTGGGCCCAGGGACAGATACGCAGTATTTT. It translates to CASSLGPGTDTQYF. Full variable domain (rest looked up from reference TRBV5-1 and TRBJ2-3): KAGVTQTPRYLIKTRGQQVTLSCSPISGHRSVSWYQQTPGQGLQFLFEYFSETQRNKGNFPGRFSGRQFSNSRSEMNVSTLELGDSALYLCASSLGPGTDTQYFGPGTRLTVL.

The V gene is TRBV7-6, the J gene TRBJ1-2; 9 nucleotides line up with TRBD1. From germline, CDR1 is SGHVS and CDR2 FNYEAQ. The CDR3 totals 15 residues. The junction had 8 bases not matched to a gene; V was cut back by 5 bases and J by 4 bases. Written as DNA, the CDR3 is TGTGCCAGCAGCCCGCGACAGGGGGTTGGCTATGGCTACACCTTC. Translating gives CASSPRQGVGYGYTF.